This TCR beta chain was retrieved from a study of T cells in Graves' hyperthyroidism and ophthalmopathy. General study points: Blood shared most expanded thyroid clonotypes above 0.001. It was a median about 6 months before onset that the model predicted ophthalmopathy.

The table lists this clonotype with a few counts. Its antigen remains unidentified. Researchers amplified the TCR beta CDR3 regions from RNA transcripts. An initial round of RT-PCR targeting the TCR CDR3 relied on the HTBI primer set. MiXCR, applied by TCRdb to the multiplex PCR reads, yields one record per CDR3 protein. The sample contains approximately 380,000 distinct CDR3 sequences, 18% of which appear only once. The V and J ends lost 8 bases and 6 bases respectively, with 14 bases between them. The CDR3 is 13 amino acids. Germline V CDR1 and CDR2: MNHNS, SASEGT. Sequenced: blood. This rearrangement joins TRBV6-1 to TRBJ1-5, with D maybe TRBD1 (6 bases). The receptor was isolated from a man younger than 35 with Graves' ophthalmopathy. The CDR3, as DNA: TGTGCCAGCTTCCAAGGGGGTCTTCAGCCCCAGCATTTT. It translates to CASFQGGLQPQHF.